What follows is one T cell receptor (beta chain) and its context. This record comes from a study of cytomegalovirus exposure and HLA in healthy donors. CDR3 length: 17 amino acids. V was clipped by 5 bases and J by 5 bases; unmatched bases: 13. Germline CDR1 LNHDA, CDR2 SQIVND (reference sequence). This PCR relied on a set of 60 Vbeta primers and 13 Jbeta primers. Profiled with immunoSEQ multiplex PCR; TCRdb holds only in-frame clones, not every one. The table records fewer than 140,000 clones, 70% to 80% of them present only once. The clonotype originates from a female donor in good health and CMV-seronegative. V usage is TRBV19 and J usage is TRBJ2-3; 10 bases map to TRBD2. The sequencing sample was made of PBMCs. CDR3 region: CASSSRAGGLLVDTQYF. CDR3 nucleotide sequence: TGTGCCAGTAGTTCACGAGCGGGAGGGCTACTGGTAGATACGCAGTATTTT.